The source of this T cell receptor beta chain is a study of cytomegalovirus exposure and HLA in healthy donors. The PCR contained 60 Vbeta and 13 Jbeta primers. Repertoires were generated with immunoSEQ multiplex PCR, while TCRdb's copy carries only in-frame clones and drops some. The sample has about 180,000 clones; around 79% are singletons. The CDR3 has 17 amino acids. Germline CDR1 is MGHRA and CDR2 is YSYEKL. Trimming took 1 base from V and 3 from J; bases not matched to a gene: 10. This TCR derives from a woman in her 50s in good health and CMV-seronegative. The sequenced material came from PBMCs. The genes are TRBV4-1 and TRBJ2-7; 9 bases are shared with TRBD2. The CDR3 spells CASSQVLNSGSYYEQYF. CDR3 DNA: TGCGCCAGCAGCCAAGTCCTTAATAGCGGGAGCTACTACGAGCAGTACTTC.